Listed below are T cell receptor beta chains from one sample, sequenced in a study of blood T cell repertoires in COVID-19. Produced via immunoSEQ multiplex PCR; TCRdb's table is partial and in-frame only. The repertoire consists of about 59,000 clones, with around 92% occurring once and the leading ten covering 6.5% to 9.5%. Sample: peripheral blood. These receptors all stem from a human donor in a cohort sampled during active COVID-19. The CDR3 runs from the conserved cysteine through the conserved F or W. Each record gives: D gene, J gene, V gene, clone size, CDR3 protein, CDR3 DNA. The D gene is left open where the match is weak. Expanded clones are given a class, and other clones once, few, many or no size at all.

TRBD1 TRBJ1-2 TRBV2 . CASSDQGAVYGYTF TGTGCCAGCAGTGATCAGGGGGCGGTCTATGGCTACACCTTC
TRBD1 TRBJ2-1 TRBV3-1/TRBV3-2 . CASRGQISYNEQFF TGTGCCAGCAGGGGACAGATTTCCTACAATGAGCAGTTCTTC
TRBD2 TRBJ2-7 TRBV6-6 once CASSYPGTSGAYEQYF TGTGCCAGCAGTTACCCAGGGACTAGCGGGGCCTACGAGCAGTACTTC
TRBD1 TRBJ2-1 TRBV19 . CASSQGAGEQFF TGTGCCAGTTCCCAGGGGGCGGGTGAGCAGTTCTTC
TRBD1 TRBJ1-4 TRBV5-1 . CASSRGQGAHTNEKLFF TGCGCCAGCAGCCGGGGACAGGGGGCGCATACTAATGAAAAACTGTTTTTT
TRBD1 TRBJ2-7 TRBV11-2 . CASSLERTGAYEQYF TGTGCCAGCAGCTTAGAACGGACAGGCGCCTACGAGCAGTACTTC
TRBD2 TRBJ2-3 TRBV6-4 . CASSVIAGATDTQYF TGTGCCAGCAGTGTGATAGCGGGGGCCACAGATACGCAGTATTTT
. TRBJ2-2 TRBV24-1 . CATSDSGLRGWELFF TGTGCCACCAGTGACTCGGGACTTAGAGGCTGGGAGCTGTTTTTT
TRBD2 TRBJ2-5 TRBV19 . CASSPRGAGGQKETQYF TGTGCCAGTAGTCCCCGAGGAGCGGGGGGCCAGAAAGAGACCCAGTACTTC
. TRBJ2-7 TRBV11-2 . CASSLVRSPYEQYF TGTGCCAGCAGCTTAGTACGAAGCCCCTACGAGCAGTACTTC
TRBD1 TRBJ1-5 TRBV28 . CASSTGQGNQPQHF TGTGCCAGCAGTACCGGACAGGGCAATCAGCCCCAGCATTTT
TRBD2 TRBJ2-3 TRBV7-6 . CASSLIAGTKVDTQYF TGTGCCAGCAGCTTAATAGCGGGGACTAAGGTGGATACGCAGTATTTT
TRBD1 TRBJ2-1 TRBV10-3 . CAISEPLTGQGVRRLVNEQFF TGTGCCATCAGTGAGCCACTTACAGGACAGGGGGTCCGCAGGTTAGTCAATGAGCAGTTCTTC